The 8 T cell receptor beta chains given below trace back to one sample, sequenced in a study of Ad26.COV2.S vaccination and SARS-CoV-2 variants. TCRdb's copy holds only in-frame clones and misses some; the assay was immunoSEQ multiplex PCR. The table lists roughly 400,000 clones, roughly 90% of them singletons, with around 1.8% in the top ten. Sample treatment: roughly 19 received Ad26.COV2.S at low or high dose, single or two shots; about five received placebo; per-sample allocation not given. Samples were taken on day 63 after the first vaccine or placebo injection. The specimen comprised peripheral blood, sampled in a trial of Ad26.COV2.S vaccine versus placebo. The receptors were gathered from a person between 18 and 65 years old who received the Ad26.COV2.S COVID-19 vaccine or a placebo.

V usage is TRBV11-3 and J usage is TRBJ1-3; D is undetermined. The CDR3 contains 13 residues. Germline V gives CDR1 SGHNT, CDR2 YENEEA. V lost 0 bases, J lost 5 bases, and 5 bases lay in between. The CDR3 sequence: CASSLDPRNTIYF. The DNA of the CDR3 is TGTGCCAGCAGCTTAGATCCCAGAAACACCATATATTTT.

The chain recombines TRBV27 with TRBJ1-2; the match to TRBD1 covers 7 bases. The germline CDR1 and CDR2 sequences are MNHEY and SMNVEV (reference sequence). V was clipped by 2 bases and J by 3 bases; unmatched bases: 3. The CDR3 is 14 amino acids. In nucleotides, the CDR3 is TGTGCCAGCAGTTTAGGGCAGGGGGACTATGGCTACACCTTC. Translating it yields CASSLGQGDYGYTF.

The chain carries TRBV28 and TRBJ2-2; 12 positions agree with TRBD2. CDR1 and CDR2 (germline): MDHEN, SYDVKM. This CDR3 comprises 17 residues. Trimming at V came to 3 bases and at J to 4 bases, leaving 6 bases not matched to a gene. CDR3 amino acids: CASSFLAGGLGTGELFF. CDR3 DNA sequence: TGTGCCAGCAGTTTCCTAGCGGGAGGGCTAGGCACCGGGGAGCTGTTTTTT.

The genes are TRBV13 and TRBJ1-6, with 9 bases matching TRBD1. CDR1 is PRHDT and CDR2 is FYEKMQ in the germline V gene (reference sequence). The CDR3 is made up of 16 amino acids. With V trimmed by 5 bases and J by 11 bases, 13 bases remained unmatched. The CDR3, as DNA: TGTGCCAGCAGCGCGGCGGTGGACAGGGGAGGGGCACCCCTCCACTTT. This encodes CASSAAVDRGGAPLHF.

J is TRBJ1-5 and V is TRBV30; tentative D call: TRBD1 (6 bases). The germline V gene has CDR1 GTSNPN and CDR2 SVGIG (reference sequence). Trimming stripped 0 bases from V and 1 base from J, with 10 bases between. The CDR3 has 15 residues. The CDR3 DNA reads TGTGCCTGGAGTGTACAGGGTGGGAGCAATCAGCCCCAGCATTTT. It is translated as CAWSVQGGSNQPQHF.

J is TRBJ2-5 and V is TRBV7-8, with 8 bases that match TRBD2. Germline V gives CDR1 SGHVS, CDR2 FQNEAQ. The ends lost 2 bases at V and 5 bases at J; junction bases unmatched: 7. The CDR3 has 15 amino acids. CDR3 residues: CASSLRGSGGETQYF. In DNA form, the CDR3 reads TGTGCCAGCAGCTTACGGGGCTCGGGGGGGGAGACCCAGTACTTC. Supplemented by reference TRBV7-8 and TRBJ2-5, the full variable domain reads GAGVSQSPRYKVAKRGQDVALRCDPISGHVSLFWYQQALGQGPEFLTYFQNEAQLDKSGLPSDRFFAERPEGSVSTLKIQRTQQEDSAVYLCASSLRGSGGETQYFGPGTRLLVL.

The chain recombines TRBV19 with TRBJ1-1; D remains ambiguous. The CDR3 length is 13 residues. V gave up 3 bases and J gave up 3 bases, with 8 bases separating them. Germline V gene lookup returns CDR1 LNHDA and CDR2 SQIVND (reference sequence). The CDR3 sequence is CASSIVADTEAFF. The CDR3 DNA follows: TGTGCCAGTAGTATCGTGGCGGACACTGAAGCTTTCTTT.

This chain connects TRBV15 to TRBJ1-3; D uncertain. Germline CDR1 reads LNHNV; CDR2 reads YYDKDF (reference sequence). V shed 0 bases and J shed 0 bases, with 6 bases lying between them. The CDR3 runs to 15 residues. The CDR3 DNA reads TGTGCCACCAGCAGAGATTCAGTCTCTGGAAACACCATATATTTT. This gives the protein CATSRDSVSGNTIYF.